This TCR beta chain was recorded in a study of blood T cell repertoires in COVID-19. The wider study: Donors in the United States, Italy and Spain gave samples during acute or convalescent COVID-19. T cells, B-cell-depleted T cells, or PBMCs supplied cDNA or gDNA.

Some clones are missing from TCRdb's copy, which holds only in-frame ones; the method was immunoSEQ multiplex PCR. The repertoire includes 150,000 to 200,000 clones, 84% of them detected once, and 13% to 15% sits in the top ten. This CDR3 spans 14 amino acids. Trimming cost V 0 bases and J 7 bases, with 8 bases left between them. Germline CDR1 is SGHRS and CDR2 is YFSETQ. Individuals aged about 18 to 90 years were recruited from about two dozen US areas. The source is a man in his fifties or sixties who had recovered from COVID-19. The gene calls are TRBV5-1 and TRBJ1-6, with D possibly matching TRBD1 (5 bases). Material: PBMCs or T cells enriched from blood (not recorded which). The CDR3 nucleotides are TGCGCCAGCAGCTTGGCCAGGGCAAATTCACCCCTCCACTTT. It yields the protein CASSLARANSPLHF.